This T cell receptor beta chain came from a study of cytomegalovirus exposure and HLA in healthy donors. Study results and limitations: Follow-up analysis seemed to connect common viral pathogens with several of the most significant clusters identified.

V was clipped by 3 bases and J by 5 bases, with 17 bases between them. The CDR3 is made up of 15 amino acids. Germline V gene data show CDR1 as KGHSH and CDR2 as LQKENI. This clone was counted once. What it recognizes is unknown. The study ran its PCR with 60 Vbeta and 13 Jbeta primers. Method: immunoSEQ multiplex PCR; TCRdb's copy keeps in-frame clones and lacks some. This table holds over 100,000 clones, around 67% found once. The receptor was derived from a woman aged 40-49 years in good health and CMV-seropositive. V usage is TRBV18 and J usage is TRBJ2-7, with D maybe TRBD2 (5 bases). The sample was PBMCs. The CDR3 here is CASSPDWGVRNEQYF. For the CDR3, the DNA is TGTGCCAGCTCACCTGATTGGGGAGTTCGTAACGAGCAGTACTTC.